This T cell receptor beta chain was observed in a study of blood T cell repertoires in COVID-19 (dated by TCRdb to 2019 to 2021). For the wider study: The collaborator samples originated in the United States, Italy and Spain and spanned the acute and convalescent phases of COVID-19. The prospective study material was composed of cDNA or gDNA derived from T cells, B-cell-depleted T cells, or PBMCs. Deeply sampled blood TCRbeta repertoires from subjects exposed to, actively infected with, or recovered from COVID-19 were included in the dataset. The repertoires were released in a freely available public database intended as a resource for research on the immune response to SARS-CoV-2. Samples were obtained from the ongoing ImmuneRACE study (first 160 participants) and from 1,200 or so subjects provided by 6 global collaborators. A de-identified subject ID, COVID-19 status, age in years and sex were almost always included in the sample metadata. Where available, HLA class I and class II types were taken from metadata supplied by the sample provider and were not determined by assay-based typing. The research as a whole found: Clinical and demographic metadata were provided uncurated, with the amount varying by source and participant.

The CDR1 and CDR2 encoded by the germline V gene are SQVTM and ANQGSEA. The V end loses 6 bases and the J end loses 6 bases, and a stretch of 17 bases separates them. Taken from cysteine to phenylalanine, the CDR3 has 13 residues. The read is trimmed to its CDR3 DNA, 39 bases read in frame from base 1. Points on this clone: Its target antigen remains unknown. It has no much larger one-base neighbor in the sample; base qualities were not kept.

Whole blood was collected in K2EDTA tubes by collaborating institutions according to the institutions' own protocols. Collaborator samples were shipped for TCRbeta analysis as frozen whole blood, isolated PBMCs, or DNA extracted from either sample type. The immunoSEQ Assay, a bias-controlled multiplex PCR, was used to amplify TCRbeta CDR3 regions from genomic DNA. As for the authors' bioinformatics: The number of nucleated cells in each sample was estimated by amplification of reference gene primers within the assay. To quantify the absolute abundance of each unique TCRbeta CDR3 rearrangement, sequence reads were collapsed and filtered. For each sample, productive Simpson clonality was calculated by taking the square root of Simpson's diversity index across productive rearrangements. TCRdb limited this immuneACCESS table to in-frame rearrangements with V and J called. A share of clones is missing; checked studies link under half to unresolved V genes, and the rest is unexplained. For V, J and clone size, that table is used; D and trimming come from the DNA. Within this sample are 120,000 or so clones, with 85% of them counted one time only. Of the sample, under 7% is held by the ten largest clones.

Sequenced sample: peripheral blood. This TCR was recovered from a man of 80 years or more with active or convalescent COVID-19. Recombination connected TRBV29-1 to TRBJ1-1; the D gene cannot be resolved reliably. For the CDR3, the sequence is CSVSQALGAEAFF. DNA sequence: TGCAGCGTGTCTCAAGCGCTCGGGGCTGAAGCTTTCTTT.